Shown below are 24 T cell receptor beta chains from a single sample sequenced in a study of blood T cells in healthy people across ages. Primers used in a second PCR of roughly 7 to 12 cycles were a sample-barcoded 5' primer and a J-beta primer mix. A single record per CDR3 protein comes from TCRdb applying MiXCR to the 5' RACE reads. Of more than 1,400,000 distinct CDR3 sequences listed, approximately 40% were seen once; the top ten hold 7.9%. Sequencing was performed on blood. All receptors derive from a woman aged 18 to 35 in good health.

In this sample, this clonotype turned up a few times. This may come from a read error, since a much larger clone is one base off. This chain links TRBV4-1 with TRBJ2-3, with a weak D call TRBD2 (6 bases). V lost 4 bases, J lost 6 bases, and 17 bases lay in between. Germline CDR1 MGHRA, CDR2 YSYEKL. The length of the CDR3 is 15 residues. CDR3 protein: CASSRNEGGEDTQYF. CDR3 nucleotide sequence: TGCGCCAGCAGCCGAAACGAGGGAGGCGAGGATACGCAGTATTTT.

This sequence joins TRBV20-1 and TRBJ1-2; the match to TRBD1 covers 7 bases. Germline values: CDR1 DFQATT, CDR2 SNEGSKA (reference sequence). The V gene end was trimmed by 8 bases and the J gene end by 2 bases; junction bases not matched to a gene: 2. This CDR3 contains 11 residues. In DNA, the CDR3 is TGCAGTAAGACAGGGAACTATGGCTACACCTTC. Translation: CSKTGNYGYTF.

This clonotype was observed many times. The V and J genes are TRBV4-2 and TRBJ2-3; weak D call: TRBD2 (5 bases). Trimming pared 0 bases from V and 6 bases from J, leaving 19 bases between. The germline CDR1 and CDR2 sequences are LGHNA and YNFKEQ. CDR3 length: 17 residues. The CDR3, as DNA: TGTGCCAGCAGCCAAGATCGGGGTAACGGGCCCCAGGATACGCAGTATTTT. Encoded protein: CASSQDRGNGPQDTQYF.

The rearrangement joins TRBV6-4 to TRBJ1-6; D gene ambiguous. The CDR3 spans 12 residues. V was cut by 11 bases and J by 1 base, with 6 bases left in between. CDR1 is MRHNA and CDR2 is SNTAGT in the germline V gene. The CDR3 reads CAVRSYNSPLHF. CDR3 sequence (DNA): TGTGCCGTCAGGTCCTATAATTCACCCCTCCACTTT.

The table lists this clonotype with a few counts. The CDR3 reads CASSQPSLGGENYGYTF. Here the CDR3 DNA reads TGTGCCAGCAGCCAGCCTTCTCTAGGCGGGGAAAACTATGGCTACACCTTC. The chain recombines TRBV3-1 with TRBJ1-2, with D unresolved. The CDR3 is 17 residues long. The V gene's germline CDR1 is LGHDT and CDR2 YNNKEL (reference sequence). With 3 bases removed from V and 2 bases from J, the gap between germline ends came to 19 bases.

Here the CDR3 reads CASTEGSGVYEKLFF. Written as DNA, the CDR3 is TGTGCCAGCACCGAAGGATCGGGCGTTTATGAAAAACTGTTTTTT. The rearrangement joins TRBV7-9 to TRBJ1-4, with D uncertain. V shed 7 bases and J shed 6 bases, with 18 bases lying between them. The CDR3 totals 15 residues. CDR1 is SEHNR and CDR2 is FQNEAQ in the germline V gene (reference sequence).

This clonotype was seen more than once but under ten times. J is TRBJ1-2 and V is TRBV4-2; D might be TRBD1 (6 bases). The CDR3 has 15 amino acids. Trimming took off 4 bases at V and 3 bases at J, with 15 bases between the two ends. The germline V gene encodes CDR1 LGHNA and CDR2 YNFKEQ. The CDR3 loop reads CASSPGTLIYYGYTF. CDR3 in DNA: TGTGCCAGCAGCCCCGGGACATTAATATACTATGGCTACACCTTC.

This clonotype was seen a few times. CDR3 nucleotides: TGCAGTCCAGAGACAGGGCGTAACTATGGCTACACCTTC. Translating it yields CSPETGRNYGYTF. This chain connects TRBV20-1 to TRBJ1-2; the match to TRBD1 covers 7 bases. V was pared by 8 bases and J by 1 base, with 7 bases of the junction left unmatched. The CDR3 totals 13 residues. CDR1 and CDR2 (germline): DFQATT, SNEGSKA (reference sequence).

This clonotype was observed once. The gene calls are TRBV6-5 and TRBJ2-3, with a weak D call TRBD1 (5 bases). The germline V and J ends were trimmed by 6 bases and 4 bases, with 20 bases remaining between them. Germline lookup yields CDR1 MNHEY and CDR2 SVGAGI. The CDR3 covers 16 residues. The DNA of the CDR3 is TGTGCCAGCAGAGGGCCGGCAGGGCCGGCAGCAGATACGCAGTATTTT. It translates to CASRGPAGPAADTQYF.

This clonotype was seen a few times. This chain connects TRBV7-3 to TRBJ2-1; 10 bases are shared with TRBD2. The CDR3 is 16 residues long. In germline, CDR1 is SGHTA, CDR2 FQGTGA. V was clipped by 0 bases and J by 9 bases; unmatched bases: 8. The DNA of the CDR3 is TGTGCCAGCAGCTTAACTGCCAGCGGGGGGGCCACTGAGCAGTTCTTC. Protein: CASSLTASGGATEQFF.

The V call is TRBV19, the J call TRBJ2-7; either TRBD1 or TRBD2 may fit D (5 bases each). CDR3 size: 14 residues. Germline loops: CDR1 LNHDA, CDR2 SQIVND (reference sequence). The germline V and J ends were trimmed by 5 bases and 2 bases, with 13 bases remaining between them. CDR3 bases: TGTGCCAGTAGTGACGGGGCTATGGCCTACGAGCAGTACTTC. This translates into CASSDGAMAYEQYF. Variable domain in full (rest from reference TRBV19 and TRBJ2-7): DGGITQSPKYLFRKEGQNVTLSCEQNLNHDAMYWYRQDPGQGLRLIYYSQIVNDFQKGDIAEGYSVSREKKESFPLTVTSAQKNPTAFYLCASSDGAMAYEQYFGPGTRLTVT.

The chain joins TRBV15 to TRBJ1-3; the D is unclear. Per germline, CDR1 LNHNV and CDR2 YYDKDF (reference sequence). V lost 0 bases and J 4 bases, leaving 13 bases between the germline ends. The CDR3 runs 16 residues. CDR3 DNA sequence: TGTGCCACCAGCAGAGATCGGGGAGATAAAGGAAACACCATATATTTT. Its translation is CATSRDRGDKGNTIYF.

The chain joins TRBV10-1 to TRBJ1-2, with 7 bases matching TRBD1. This CDR3 contains 17 residues. V trimming: 7 bases; J trimming: 2 bases; junction bases outside the gene matches: 16. Germline V CDR1 and CDR2: WNHNN, SYGVQD (reference sequence). CDR3 protein: CASTRETGTPSNYGYTF. CDR3 DNA sequence: TGCGCCAGCACGAGGGAGACAGGGACTCCGTCCAACTATGGCTACACCTTC.

The V gene is TRBV7-9, the J gene TRBJ2-7; possibly TRBD2 for D (6 bases). Germline V lookup: CDR1 SEHNR, CDR2 FQNEAQ (reference sequence). The V end lost 0 bases, the J end lost 7 bases, and 19 bases lay between the germline ends. This CDR3 has 16 residues. The CDR3 reads CASSLAQVGVRGEQYF. In DNA form, the CDR3 reads TGTGCCAGCAGCTTAGCGCAAGTGGGAGTCCGGGGGGAGCAGTACTTC.

The rearrangement uses TRBV7-9 and TRBJ2-1; 8 nucleotides match TRBD2. Germline CDR1 SEHNR, CDR2 FQNEAQ (reference sequence). Trimming at V came to 2 bases and at J to 6 bases, leaving 6 bases not matched to a gene. This CDR3 comprises 15 residues. This CDR3 is CASSLIAGWVNEQFF. The CDR3 DNA is TGTGCCAGCAGCTTAATAGCGGGGTGGGTCAATGAGCAGTTCTTC. Full variable domain (rest looked up from reference TRBV7-9 and TRBJ2-1): DTGVSQNPRHKITKRGQNVTFRCDPISEHNRLYWYRQTLGQGPEFLTYFQNEAQLEKSRLLSDRFSAERPKGSFSTLEIQRTEQGDSAMYLCASSLIAGWVNEQFFGPGTRLTVL.

This clonotype was seen more than once but under ten times. The chain employs TRBV4-1 and TRBJ2-2; the match to TRBD2 covers 11 bases. CDR1 is MGHRA, CDR2 YSYEKL, per germline. This CDR3 has 17 amino acids. The V segment lost 3 bases and the J segment 2 bases; nucleotides outside the gene matches: 5. CDR3 bases: TGCGCCAGCAGCCATTCACTAGCGGGAGCCAACACCGGGGAGCTGTTTTTT. Translated: CASSHSLAGANTGELFF.

This clonotype was recorded many times. This rearrangement joins TRBV10-3 to TRBJ1-2; TRBD1 is a possible D gene (5 bases). The germline V gene has CDR1 ENHRY and CDR2 SYGVKD. The ends were cut back, 2 bases at V and 6 bases at J, with 19 bases in the middle. CDR3 length equals 16 residues. The CDR3 DNA follows: TGTGCCATCAGTGAGATGGCGGGGCCCCTTACGGATGGCTACACCTTC. It specifies CAISEMAGPLTDGYTF.

The V and J genes are TRBV9 and TRBJ1-4; D gene ambiguous. CDR3 length: 15 residues. From germline, CDR1 is SGDLS and CDR2 YYNGEE. V lost 0 bases, J lost 2 bases, and 8 bases lay in between. As DNA, the CDR3 is TGTGCCAGCAGCGTAGGTGGGGATACTAATGAAAAACTGTTTTTT. Translating gives CASSVGGDTNEKLFF.

This clonotype was counted ten times or more. The J gene is TRBJ1-5, the V gene TRBV7-8, with 7 bases lining up with TRBD1. The CDR3 runs 17 residues. The V gene's germline CDR1 is SGHVS and CDR2 FQNEAQ. V was pared by 5 bases and J by 7 bases, with 17 bases of the junction left unmatched. The CDR3 here is CASSPNGLGTDMQPQHF. The DNA of the CDR3 is TGTGCCAGCAGCCCCAACGGGCTGGGGACAGATATGCAGCCCCAGCATTTT.

The chain uses TRBV12-3 or TRBV12-4 and TRBJ2-2; D is possibly TRBD1 or TRBD2 (5 bases each). The CDR3 loop spans 14 amino acids. With 8 bases removed from V and 1 base from J, the gap between germline ends came to 11 bases. This CDR3 is CASLRDLNTGELFF. The DNA for the CDR3 is TGTGCCAGCCTCCGGGACCTGAACACCGGGGAGCTGTTTTTT.

The V gene is TRBV7-3, the J gene TRBJ1-2, with TRBD1 as a possible D gene (6 bases). The CDR3 loop spans 17 amino acids. The V gene's germline CDR1 is SGHTA and CDR2 FQGTGA. Trimming removed 2 bases from V and 4 bases from J, with 20 bases in between. DNA of the CDR3: TGTGCCAGCAGCTTAGGCGGACAGAGCAGCTTGGTCTATGGCTACACCTTC. Residues: CASSLGGQSSLVYGYTF.

This clonotype was counted a single time. The V gene is TRBV3-1, the J gene TRBJ1-5; no definite D call. This CDR3 is 15 amino acids long. Per the germline V gene, CDR1 is LGHDT and CDR2 is YNNKEL (reference sequence). With 4 bases removed from V and 3 bases from J, the gap between germline ends came to 13 bases. As DNA, the CDR3 is TGTGCCAGCAGCCCCTTTTTAGGTTTCAATCAGCCCCAGCATTTT. Protein sequence: CASSPFLGFNQPQHF.

This clonotype was seen a few times. The V gene is TRBV12-3 or TRBV12-4, the J gene TRBJ1-2; D remains unclear. Trimming cost V 7 bases and J 2 bases, with 11 bases left between them. The CDR3 is 13 amino acids. The CDR3 DNA sequence: TGTGCCAGCAAATCGACGGCCAACTATGGCTACACCTTC. The encoded protein is CASKSTANYGYTF.

This clonotype was counted between two and nine times. The genes are TRBV4-1 and TRBJ2-2, with TRBD1 matching 10 bases. This CDR3 contains 16 residues. Germline CDR1 MGHRA, CDR2 YSYEKL. The junction had 8 bases not matched to a gene; V was cut back by 4 bases and J by 6 bases. The CDR3 here is CASSPIGTGEPGELFF. The DNA for the CDR3 is TGCGCCAGCAGCCCGATAGGGACAGGGGAGCCCGGGGAGCTGTTTTTT.